This TCR beta chain stems from a study of shared clonotypes between healthy human individuals. Per the authors' pipeline: With immunoSEQ giving junction-only sequences and no quality scores, filtering differed. Sequencing used immunoSEQ multiplex PCR; TCRdb keeps in-frame clones, though not all of them. V, J and clone size are taken as reported in that table, and D and trimming were inferred from the DNA itself. The sample consists of some 1,900,000 clones, less than 95% of them appearing once. Only CD45RO-negative cells positively selected for CCR7 counted as naive CD8 cells, so terminally differentiated effector memory CD45RA+ cells were excluded. Donors were healthy HIV-negative adults without recently reported acute infections or vaccinations. Germline V gene sequence: CDR1 LGHNA, CDR2 YNFKEQ. CDR3 length: 18 residues. V shed 0 bases and J 1 base; nucleotides not matched to a gene: 9.

The sequence came from a man younger than 35 in good health. The sequencing sample was made of naive CD8+ T cells sorted from blood. The chain has TRBV4-2 and TRBJ2-4, with 7 nucleotides matching TRBD2. The CDR3 DNA reads TGTGCCAGCAGCCAAGAAGAGGCCAGCGGGGAGGCCAAAAACATTCAGTACTTC. It translates to CASSQEEASGEAKNIQYF.